The clone carrying this T cell receptor (beta chain) was observed a single time. Its target is unknown. This sample is part of a study of chemoradiotherapy in HPV16-positive cancers. Over chemoradiotherapy, repertoires were sampled more than once. Data came from immunoSEQ multiplex PCR; TCRdb stores just in-frame clones and leaves some out. The sample includes some 34,000 clones, 86% of them seen just once. The length of the CDR3 is 14 residues. In germline, CDR1 is SGHAT, CDR2 FQNNGV. The V and J ends lost 3 bases and 2 bases respectively, with 10 bases between them. Study-wide results and caveats: Only a couple of HPV16-positive patients supplied the functional HPV-specificity definition.

The receptor's source is a human donor with HPV-associated anogenital cancer. This chain joins TRBV11-2 and TRBJ1-1; the D gene is possibly TRBD1 (6 bases). The sequenced sample was blood, obtained from a patient who underwent chemoradiotherapy. DNA of the CDR3: TGTGCCAGCAGCTTGACGACAGGAAACACTGAAGCTTTCTTT. The encoded protein is CASSLTTGNTEAFF.